The text below deals with one TCR beta chain. Its matching antigen is unknown. All donors came from Russia, were Caucasian and healthy, and spanned ages about 6 to 90. Donors each provided roughly 9.6 milliliters of peripheral blood. Alongside a J-beta primer mix, a sample-barcoded 5' primer served in a second PCR lasting about 7 to 12 cycles. Each cDNA was tagged by a template-switch adaptor containing 12 random nucleotides. MiXCR was run by TCRdb on the 5' RACE reads, yielding one entry per CDR3 protein. The sample includes roughly 1,500,000 distinct CDR3 sequences, around 35% seen only once; the top ten take about 11%. These data originate in a study of blood T cells in healthy people across ages. Notes on the study in general: With naive T cell percentage, TCR beta diversity showed a strong correlation.

V was shortened by 2 bases and J by 6 bases, with 14 bases between the two germline ends. Germline-derived CDR1 and CDR2 are SNHLY and FYNNEI. The CDR3 is 14 residues long. The chain carries TRBV2 and TRBJ2-7; a weak D match, TRBD2 (5 bases). The clonotype was recovered from a woman aged 25 to 39 in good health. The sequenced sample was blood. CDR3 sequence: CASSEWRPPFEQYF. The DNA of the CDR3 is TGTGCCAGCAGTGAATGGAGGCCCCCTTTCGAGCAGTACTTC.